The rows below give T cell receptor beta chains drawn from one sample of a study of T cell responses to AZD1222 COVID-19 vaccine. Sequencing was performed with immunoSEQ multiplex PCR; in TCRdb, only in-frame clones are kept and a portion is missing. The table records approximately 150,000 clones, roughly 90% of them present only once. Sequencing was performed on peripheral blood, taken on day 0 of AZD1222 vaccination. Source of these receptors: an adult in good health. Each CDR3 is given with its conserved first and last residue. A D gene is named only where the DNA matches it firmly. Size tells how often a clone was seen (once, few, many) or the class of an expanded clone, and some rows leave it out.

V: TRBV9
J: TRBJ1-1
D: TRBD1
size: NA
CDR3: CASSPSRDPGQGTAFF
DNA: TGTGCCAGCAGCCCTAGTAGGGACCCGGGACAGGGGACGGCTTTCTTT

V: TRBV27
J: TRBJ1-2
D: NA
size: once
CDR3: CASSLKGYGYTF
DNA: TGTGCCAGCAGTTTAAAGGGCTATGGCTACACCTTC

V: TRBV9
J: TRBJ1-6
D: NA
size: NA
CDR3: CASSVGGSSYNSPLHF
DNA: TGTGCCAGCAGCGTAGGGGGAAGCTCCTATAATTCACCCCTCCACTTT

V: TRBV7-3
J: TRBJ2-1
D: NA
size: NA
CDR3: CASSQDSYNEQFF
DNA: TGTGCCAGCAGCCAAGACAGTTACAATGAGCAGTTCTTC

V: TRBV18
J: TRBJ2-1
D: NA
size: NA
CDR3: CASSPVGSGEQFF
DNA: TGTGCCAGCTCACCGGTGGGATCCGGTGAGCAGTTCTTC

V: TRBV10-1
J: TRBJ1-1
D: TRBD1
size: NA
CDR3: CASRQGVNTEAFF
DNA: TGCGCCAGCAGACAGGGGGTGAACACTGAAGCTTTCTTT

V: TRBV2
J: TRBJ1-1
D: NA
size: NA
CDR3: CASRRETGSTEAFF
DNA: TGTGCCAGCAGGAGGGAGACGGGGAGCACTGAAGCTTTCTTT

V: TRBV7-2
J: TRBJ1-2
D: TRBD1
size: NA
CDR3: CASSQSRGNYGYTF
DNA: TGTGCCAGCAGCCAATCCAGGGGGAACTATGGCTACACCTTC

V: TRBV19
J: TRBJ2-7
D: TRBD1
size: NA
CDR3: CATRVTGGSSYEQYF
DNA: TGTGCCACTAGGGTGACAGGGGGTAGCTCCTACGAGCAGTACTTC

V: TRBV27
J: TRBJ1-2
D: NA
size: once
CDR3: CASSLSANYGYTF
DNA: TGTGCCAGCAGTTTATCCGCTAACTATGGCTACACCTTC